These T cell receptor beta chains were read from a single sample in a study of radiotherapy plus CTLA-4 blockade in lung cancer. Using immunoSEQ multiplex PCR, the repertoire was profiled, and TCRdb retains in-frame clones only, with some absent. There are about 31,000 clones in the sample; about 72% occur only once, and roughly 8% lies in the top ten. The specimen comprised peripheral blood, sampled from a patient treated with radiotherapy plus ipilimumab. The receptor source for this set is a human donor with non-small cell lung cancer who had stable disease on radiotherapy plus ipilimumab. The CDR3 runs from the conserved cysteine through the conserved F or W.

j_call v_call cdr3_aa
TRBJ1-5 TRBV30 CAWSGERETGQPQHF
TRBJ1-1 TRBV9 CASSVALATEAFF
TRBJ1-2 TRBV6-6 CASSYPQGHYGYTF
TRBJ1-2 TRBV4-1 CASSQGIGGGYTF
TRBJ1-1 TRBV9 CASSVAPEHTEAFF
TRBJ2-7 TRBV19 CASGTGTQTYEQYF
TRBJ1-1 TRBV19 CASTQPPGDTEAFF
TRBJ2-4 TRBV19 CASSPRDIGNIQYF
TRBJ2-1 TRBV11-2 CASSLPQLVGGLDNEQFF
TRBJ1-1 TRBV6-5 CASSYIRVLRGTEAFF
TRBJ2-3 TRBV5-1 CASSSIGLGQGGDTQYF
TRBJ1-1 TRBV6-5 CASSYGYRGSTEAFF
TRBJ1-4 TRBV5-1 CASSYGSGNEKLFF
TRBJ1-1 TRBV5-1 CASSPIKGMNTEAFF
TRBJ1-2 TRBV18 CASSPGQGYTF
TRBJ1-2 TRBV7-8 CASSARDRNYGYTF
TRBJ1-1 TRBV6-1 CASLRGRFTEAFF
TRBJ2-3 TRBV2 CASSEGLVGTDTQYF
TRBJ1-5 TRBV7-8 CASSLVWPNQPQHF
TRBJ2-1 TRBV6-1 CASSEVFRFF
TRBJ2-3 TRBV9 CASSVWEGGTTDTQYF
TRBJ1-6 TRBV5-1 CASSVDRVSYNSPLHF
TRBJ2-7 TRBV7-2 CASSLRHDLYEQYF
TRBJ1-1 TRBV5-6 CASSPRAGGSNTEAFF
TRBJ1-2 TRBV11-2 CASSSLSADYGYTF
TRBJ2-1 TRBV6-5 CASNLANEQFF
TRBJ2-1 TRBV4-2 CASSQLSGGAHNEQFF
TRBJ1-1 TRBV19 CASSRWGNTEAFF
TRBJ1-6 TRBV10-3 CAIKKEGGISPLHF
TRBJ1-1 TRBV4-1 CASSQGEGMEAFF
TRBJ1-2 TRBV5-1 CASSLMADRPWGYTF
TRBJ1-6 TRBV4-3 CASSQEDIYNSPLHF
TRBJ1-2 TRBV7-2 CASSSTGIYGYTF
TRBJ2-3 TRBV5-1 CASSLEPSRDRDTDTQYF
TRBJ2-4 TRBV9 CASSPGTEKNIQYF
TRBJ2-2 TRBV2 CASSENQGGTGELFF
TRBJ1-6 TRBV6-4 CASSEGGLGNSPLHF
TRBJ1-1 TRBV4-1 CASSQESGQGRGNTEAFF
TRBJ2-5 TRBV7-2 CASSSSLAGGGREQYF
TRBJ1-1 TRBV20-1 CSARRNTEAFF
TRBJ2-1 TRBV7-9 CASSLGSPRKFF
TRBJ2-6 TRBV30 CAGTTSGANVLTF
TRBJ2-3 TRBV5-1 CASSLAGSERPDTQYF
TRBJ1-2 TRBV19 CASRARSNYGYTF
TRBJ2-1 TRBV7-9 CASSFGRGNEQFF
TRBJ2-2 TRBV7-2 CASSGPGQTFNTGELFF
TRBJ1-5 TRBV27 CASSSPGFSNQPQHF
TRBJ1-5 TRBV18 CASSPDRVRQPQHF
TRBJ1-2 TRBV19 CASSVTGGANGYTF
TRBJ1-1 TRBV7-3 CASSPQGRVGTEAFF
TRBJ1-2 TRBV5-8 CASSFRGRYGYTF